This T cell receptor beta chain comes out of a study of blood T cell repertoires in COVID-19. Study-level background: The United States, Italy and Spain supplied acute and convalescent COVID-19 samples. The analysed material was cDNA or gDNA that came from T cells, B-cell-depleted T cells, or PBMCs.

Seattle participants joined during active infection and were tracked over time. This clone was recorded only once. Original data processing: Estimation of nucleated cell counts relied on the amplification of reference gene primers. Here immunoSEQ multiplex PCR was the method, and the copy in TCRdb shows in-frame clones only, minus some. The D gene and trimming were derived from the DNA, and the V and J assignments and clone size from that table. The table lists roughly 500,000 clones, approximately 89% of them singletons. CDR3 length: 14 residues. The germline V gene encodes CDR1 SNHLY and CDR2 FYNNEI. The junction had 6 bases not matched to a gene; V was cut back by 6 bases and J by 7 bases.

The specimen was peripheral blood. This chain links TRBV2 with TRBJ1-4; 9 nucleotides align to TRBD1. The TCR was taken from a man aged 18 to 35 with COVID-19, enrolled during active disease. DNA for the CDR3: TGTGCCAGCAGCGAGGACAGGGGTGGTGAAAAACTGTTTTTT. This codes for CASSEDRGGEKLFF.